This TCR beta chain was obtained from a study of CD8 T cells in ankylosing spondylitis. Findings and caveats of the study: Typical of ankylosing spondylitis blood, it appeared, was a TCR beta motif of roughly eight highly homologous variants.

The CDR3 covers 17 residues. With 5 bases clipped from V and 2 bases from J, the junction kept 9 bases outside the gene matches. A quantitative 5'-RACE method, one with molecular barcodes, was used to make TCR beta libraries. TCRdb independently ran MiXCR on the 5' RACE reads; one entry per CDR3 protein. The sample has around 250,000 distinct CDR3 sequences, roughly 10% seen once. Ten or more counts support this clonotype. Antigen unknown. The chain has TRBV12-3 or TRBV12-4 and TRBJ1-2; 12 bases are shared with TRBD1. The TCR was taken from a male donor with ankylosing spondylitis or in good health (not recorded which). Sequencing was done on a sample of blood, either unsorted or a sorted T cell fraction (not recorded which). The CDR3 bases are TGTGCCAGCAGTCAAGCCGGGACAGGGGGCTGGAACTATGGCTACACCTTC. This gives the protein CASSQAGTGGWNYGYTF.